These 10 T cell receptor beta chains came from one sample sequenced in a study of T cell responses to AZD1222 COVID-19 vaccine. The table came from immunoSEQ multiplex PCR; TCRdb's copy has only in-frame clones and leaves some out. Of about 120,000 clones listed, roughly nine tenths are singletons. Sequenced here: peripheral blood, sampled on day 0 of AZD1222 vaccination. The origin of the receptors is an adult in good health.

In this sample, this clone turned up once. The chain couples TRBV10-3 to TRBJ1-2, with D hard to call. Germline lookup yields CDR1 ENHRY and CDR2 SYGVKD. V lost 6 bases, J lost 6 bases, and 17 bases lay in between. The CDR3 has 14 amino acids. DNA of the CDR3: TGTGCCATCAGCCGGACCTCCTCACTCGATGGCTACACCTTC. This encodes CAISRTSSLDGYTF.

The chain combines TRBV7-2 with TRBJ1-5, with 7 bases identical to TRBD1. After removal of 5 bases from V and 0 bases from J, the junction contained 10 bases not matched to a gene. The CDR3 covers 17 residues. Germline lookup yields CDR1 SGHTA and CDR2 FQGNSA. CDR3 nucleotides: TGTGCCAGCAGCCCGCGGACAGGAAAGAATAGCAATCAGCCCCAGCATTTT. Amino acid sequence: CASSPRTGKNSNQPQHF.

The CDR3 nucleotides read TGCAGTGCTAGTGGACAGGGGGCTAACACAGATACGCAGTATTTT. The encoded protein is CSASGQGANTDTQYF. The chain employs TRBV20-1 and TRBJ2-3; the match to TRBD1 covers 11 bases. CDR1 is DFQATT, CDR2 SNEGSKA, per germline (reference sequence). Germline trimming cut 3 bases from V and 2 bases from J; bases unmatched to any gene: 4. The CDR3 extends over 15 amino acids.

The V call is TRBV10-3, the J call TRBJ2-7, with TRBD2 matching 9 bases. Per the germline V gene, CDR1 is ENHRY and CDR2 is SYGVKD. The CDR3 consists of 14 residues. Trimming at V came to 5 bases and at J to 1 base, leaving 3 bases not matched to a gene. The CDR3 loop is CAISTSGFSYEQYF. The DNA of the CDR3 is TGTGCCATCAGTACTAGCGGGTTTTCCTACGAGCAGTACTTC.

The rearrangement uses TRBV7-9 and TRBJ2-7, with TRBD1 matching over 7 bases. With V trimmed by 5 bases and J by 2 bases, 9 bases remained unmatched. This CDR3 comprises 15 residues. The germline V gene has CDR1 SEHNR and CDR2 FQNEAQ (reference sequence). CDR3 nucleotide sequence: TGTGCCAGCAGCCCCTCCGGGACAGCCACCTACGAGCAGTACTTC. Protein: CASSPSGTATYEQYF.

The V call is TRBV9, the J call TRBJ1-1; D is possibly TRBD1 (5 bases). Germline CDR1 is SGDLS and CDR2 is YYNGEE. This CDR3 region has 14 residues. V lost 4 bases, J lost 6 bases, and 16 bases lay in between. The CDR3 loop is CASSREPGGAEAFF. The DNA of the CDR3 is TGTGCCAGCAGCAGAGAGCCCGGGGGGGCTGAAGCTTTCTTT.

The chain combines TRBV5-8 with TRBJ2-7, with TRBD2 matching over 8 bases. Germline CDR1 reads SGHTS; CDR2 reads YDEGEE. The CDR3 covers 15 residues. The trim removed 1 base at V and 1 base at J, leaving 4 bases unmatched. The CDR3 sequence: CASSLFLAGSYEQYF. Here the CDR3 DNA reads TGTGCCAGCAGCTTGTTTCTAGCGGGTTCCTACGAGCAGTACTTC.

This clone was detected only once. The chain uses TRBV7-2 and TRBJ1-1, with a weak D call TRBD1 (5 bases). Per the germline V gene, CDR1 is SGHTA and CDR2 is FQGNSA. The length of the CDR3 is 16 residues. The V end was cut by 1 base, the J end by 1 base, with 13 bases between. This CDR3 reads CASSLGGARGNTEAFF. CDR3 DNA: TGTGCCAGCAGCTTAGGAGGGGCGAGGGGGAACACTGAAGCTTTCTTT. The full variable domain, in which reference TRBV7-2 and TRBJ1-1 provide the parts outside the CDR3, is GAGVSQSPSNKVTEKGKDVELRCDPISGHTALYWYRQSLGQGLEFLIYFQGNSAPDKSGLPSDRFSAERTGGSVSTLTIQRTQQEDSAVYLCASSLGGARGNTEAFFGQGTRLTVV.

The chain has TRBV19 and TRBJ1-1; D is perhaps TRBD1 (5 bases). Per germline, CDR1 LNHDA and CDR2 SQIVND (reference sequence). V shed 5 bases and J shed 1 base, with 11 bases lying between them. The CDR3 covers 14 residues. The CDR3 DNA follows: TGTGCCAGTAGTCATAGGGGCGCGAACACTGAAGCTTTCTTT. It translates to CASSHRGANTEAFF.

The V and J genes are TRBV10-1 and TRBJ1-4; a weak D match, TRBD1 (5 bases). Deletions cut 0 bases from V and 7 bases from J, with 9 bases between. CDR1 and CDR2 from the germline V gene are WNHNN and SYGVQD (reference sequence). The CDR3 has 14 amino acids. The CDR3 DNA reads TGCGCCAGCAGTGAGTCGGGGGTGGCTGAAAAACTGTTTTTT. Its protein product is CASSESGVAEKLFF.